Below are 3 T cell receptor beta chains sequenced from a single sample in a study of cytomegalovirus exposure and HLA in healthy donors. The study ran its PCR with 60 Vbeta and 13 Jbeta primers. Assay: immunoSEQ multiplex PCR; the TCRdb copy retains only in-frame clones and omits some. The sample holds over 150,000 clones, about 83% seen once. Input material: PBMCs. The origin of the receptors is a woman in her thirties or forties in good health and CMV-seronegative.

This clone has just a few counts. The chain joins TRBV5-4 to TRBJ1-1; D may be TRBD1 (5 bases). The V gene's germline CDR1 is SGHNT and CDR2 YYREEE (reference sequence). The CDR3 runs 15 residues. The V end was cut by 1 base, the J end by 6 bases, with 16 bases between. The CDR3 is CASSLWGSGRAEAFF. The CDR3 region has the DNA TGTGCCAGCAGCTTGTGGGGCTCAGGGAGGGCTGAAGCTTTCTTT.

The chain couples TRBV11-3 to TRBJ1-2; TRBD1 agrees at 10 bases. The germline V gene encodes CDR1 SGHNT and CDR2 YENEEA. Trimming removed 4 bases from V and 4 bases from J; junction bases left unmatched: 3. The CDR3 is 14 amino acids. The CDR3 coding sequence is TGTGCCAGCAGCTACGGGACAGGGGCCTATGGCTACACCTTC. This codes for CASSYGTGAYGYTF.

The chain is built from TRBV5-1 and TRBJ2-2; D perhaps matches TRBD2 (5 bases). CDR3 size: 20 residues. V lost 4 bases and J 3 bases, leaving 28 bases between the germline ends. Germline V gene data show CDR1 as SGHRS and CDR2 as YFSETQ. CDR3 protein: CASSHTPLVSWGSDTGELFF. CDR3 coding DNA: TGCGCCAGCAGCCACACCCCACTGGTAAGTTGGGGTAGCGACACCGGGGAGCTGTTTTTT.